Presented here are 16 T cell receptor beta chains from one specimen sequenced in a study of blood T cell repertoires in COVID-19. The protocol was immunoSEQ multiplex PCR, while the TCRdb copy is restricted to in-frame clones and leaves out a portion. The sample shows 200,000 to 250,000 clones, roughly 86% of them seen only once. Sequencing used peripheral blood. These receptors originate from a woman in her thirties or forties with acute or convalescent COVID-19.

The chain is built from TRBV5-1 and TRBJ2-1; D is uncertain. CDR3 size: 16 residues. Trimming removed 8 bases from V and 4 bases from J, with 22 bases in between. Germline loops: CDR1 SGHRS, CDR2 YFSETQ. CDR3 region: CASSNAGARSYNEQFF. For the CDR3, the DNA is TGCGCCAGTTCTAATGCCGGTGCTAGGTCATACAATGAGCAGTTCTTC.

This clone showed up just once. The chain links TRBV6-5 to TRBJ2-7; possibly TRBD1 for D (6 bases). Trimming removed 6 bases at V and 2 bases at J, with 14 bases between. Germline-derived CDR1 and CDR2 are MNHEY and SVGAGI. CDR3 length: 14 residues. CDR3 in DNA: TGTGCCAGCAGCTACGAGGGGGTGGCCTACGAGCAGTACTTC. Translated, it gives CASSYEGVAYEQYF.

This chain joins TRBV2 and TRBJ2-5, with D maybe TRBD2 (5 bases). The V end lost 2 bases, the J end lost 8 bases, and 12 bases lay between the germline ends. The CDR3 runs 13 residues. CDR1 is SNHLY, CDR2 FYNNEI, per germline. In nucleotides, the CDR3 is TGTGCCAGCAGTGAAAGGCTAGCTACCACCCAGTACTTC. This gives the protein CASSERLATTQYF.

This chain uses TRBV28 with TRBJ1-5, with D perhaps matching TRBD1 (5 bases). The CDR3 covers 15 residues. Per germline, CDR1 MDHEN and CDR2 SYDVKM. V was cut by 5 bases and J by 1 base, with 12 bases left in between. The CDR3, as DNA: TGTGCCAGCAGTGACAGAACAGGCAGCAATCAGCCCCAGCATTTT. Its protein product is CASSDRTGSNQPQHF.

This clone was seen once. The rearrangement links TRBV19 to TRBJ1-5, with 9 bases matching TRBD1. The CDR3 loop spans 14 amino acids. Per the germline V gene, CDR1 is LNHDA and CDR2 is SQIVND (reference sequence). Unmatched junction bases numbered 9, after V lost 4 bases and J lost 11 bases. The CDR3 DNA sequence: TGTGCCAGTAGTACCCGGGACAGGGAGTGGTCCCAGCATTTT. It codes for CASSTRDREWSQHF.

The table lists this clone with a few counts. This rearrangement joins TRBV9 to TRBJ2-1, with TRBD2 matching 7 bases. The germline V gene has CDR1 SGDLS and CDR2 YYNGEE. This CDR3 comprises 15 residues. V lost 0 bases to trimming and J lost 2 bases; unmatched junction nucleotides: 2. CDR3 in amino acids: CASSVGLATYNEQFF. The CDR3 DNA sequence: TGTGCCAGCAGCGTAGGACTAGCTACCTACAATGAGCAGTTCTTC.

The rearrangement joins TRBV14 to TRBJ2-1; 7 nucleotides align to TRBD1. The CDR3 covers 16 residues. CDR1 is SGHDN, CDR2 FVKESK, per germline. J lost 2 bases, V lost 2 bases, and 6 bases had no gene match. The CDR3 region is CASSQSGQGAYNEQFF. The CDR3, as DNA: TGTGCCAGCAGCCAAAGCGGTCAGGGGGCCTACAATGAGCAGTTCTTC.

The chain has TRBV11-2 and TRBJ2-7, with 11 bases fitting TRBD2. The CDR3 spans 14 residues. Germline V CDR1 and CDR2: SGHAT, FQNNGV. J lost 3 bases, V lost 4 bases, and 2 bases had no gene match. The CDR3, as DNA: TGTGCCAGCAGCTACCTAGCGGGAGGCTACGAGCAGTACTTC. This codes for CASSYLAGGYEQYF.

The rearrangement links TRBV5-1 to TRBJ2-1; 12 nucleotides match TRBD1. The germline V gene has CDR1 SGHRS and CDR2 YFSETQ. With V trimmed by 4 bases and J by 8 bases, 7 bases remained unmatched. The CDR3 contains 15 residues. CDR3: CASSPPGQGAHEQFF. CDR3 DNA: TGCGCCAGCAGCCCTCCGGGACAGGGGGCCCATGAGCAGTTCTTC.

This chain links TRBV11-2 with TRBJ1-2; the D gene is possibly TRBD1 (6 bases). The germline CDR1 and CDR2 sequences are SGHAT and FQNNGV. The V gene lost 0 bases and the J gene lost 3 bases, with 11 bases spanning the gap. This CDR3 spans 15 amino acids. CDR3 coding DNA: TGTGCCAGCAGCTTAGATGGGGCAGGGGACTATGGCTACACCTTC. Translation gives CASSLDGAGDYGYTF.

The chain is built from TRBV19 and TRBJ2-3; TRBD1 agrees at 8 bases. The V segment lost 6 bases and the J segment 1 base; nucleotides outside the gene matches: 3. In germline, CDR1 is LNHDA, CDR2 SQIVND (reference sequence). The CDR3 totals 14 residues. The CDR3 protein is CASRVTGGTDTQYF. CDR3 in DNA: TGTGCCAGTAGAGTGACAGGGGGCACAGATACGCAGTATTTT.

This sequence joins TRBV12-5 and TRBJ2-7, with 8 bases fitting TRBD2. V lost 6 bases, J lost 4 bases, and 17 bases stayed unmatched. Germline assignment: CDR1 LGHNT and CDR2 FRNRAP. The length of the CDR3 is 17 residues. CDR3 protein: CASGHPGGASQYYEQYF. In nucleotides, the CDR3 is TGTGCTAGTGGGCACCCGGGAGGGGCCTCCCAATATTACGAGCAGTACTTC. Drawing the rest from reference TRBV12-5 and TRBJ2-7, the complete variable domain is DARVTQTPRHKVTEMGQEVTMRCQPILGHNTVFWYRQTMMQGLELLAYFRNRAPLDDSGMPKDRFSAEMPDATLATLKIQPSEPRDSAVYFCASGHPGGASQYYEQYFGPGTRLTVT.

This clone occurred once. CDR3 in amino acids: CASLGSGGADTQYF. CDR3 nucleotides: TGTGCCAGCCTGGGTAGCGGGGGGGCAGATACGCAGTATTTT. The J gene is TRBJ2-3, the V gene TRBV5-6, with 11 nucleotides matching TRBD2. Trimming took 7 bases from V and 4 from J; bases not matched to a gene: 5. The CDR3 runs to 14 residues. The germline gives CDR1 SGHDT, CDR2 YYEEEE.

This clone has just a few counts. This sequence joins TRBV12-3 or TRBV12-4 and TRBJ1-2, with D possibly matching TRBD1 (5 bases). The CDR3 is 11 residues long. Between the trimmed V and J ends, which lost 1 base and 8 bases, there was a span of 5 bases. DNA of the CDR3: TGTGCCAGCAGTTTAGGGGGCGGCTACACCTTC. Translation gives CASSLGGGYTF.

The V and J genes are TRBV5-1 and TRBJ1-1, with a weak D call TRBD1 (5 bases). The CDR3 has 16 residues. Germline V gene lookup returns CDR1 SGHRS and CDR2 YFSETQ. Deletions cut 4 bases from V and 0 bases from J, with 16 bases between. The CDR3 loop is CASSPTVRTMNTEAFF. In DNA, the CDR3 is TGCGCCAGCAGCCCGACAGTTCGGACAATGAACACTGAAGCTTTCTTT.

This rearrangement joins TRBV19 to TRBJ1-1, with D unresolved. CDR3 length equals 11 residues. Germline CDR1 is LNHDA and CDR2 is SQIVND (reference sequence). The V end was cut by 5 bases, the J end by 6 bases, with 7 bases between. CDR3 residues: CASSDGAEAFF. The CDR3 DNA is TGTGCCAGTAGTGACGGGGCTGAAGCTTTCTTT.